Described below is a single T cell receptor (beta chain) sequence and its context. Here immunoSEQ multiplex PCR was the method, and the copy in TCRdb shows in-frame clones only, minus some. This sample carries over 950,000 clones, around 77% of them seen once, and the ten largest clones take 0.89%. The source of the sample is a study of shared clonotypes between healthy human individuals. Sequenced material: memory CD4+ T cells from PBMCs. Noted subset: CD45RA-negative fraction. The clonotype comes from a man younger than 35 in good health. Some clones in this sample may be carry-over from other donors' samples.

This chain's CDR3 is CASNRQGAVTEAFF. Here the CDR3 DNA reads TGTGCCAGCAACCGACAGGGGGCAGTCACTGAAGCTTTCTTT. The chain uses TRBV2 and TRBJ1-1; 10 bases are shared with TRBD1. Per the germline V gene, CDR1 is SNHLY and CDR2 is FYNNEI. V lost 7 bases, J lost 4 bases, and 6 bases stayed unmatched. The CDR3 covers 14 residues.